This T cell receptor beta chain comes out of a study of shared clonotypes between healthy human individuals. Study context: CD4 naive cells filled three plates per donor, CD4 memory three, CD8 naive two and CD8 memory one.

Trimming cost V 3 bases and J 3 bases; bases outside gene matches: 9. The CDR3 is 16 amino acids. Germline V gene data show CDR1 as SGHRS and CDR2 as YFSETQ. Sorted-subset replicate PCRs used 200 ng DNA, some 33,000 T cell genomes. Sequencing was performed with immunoSEQ multiplex PCR; in TCRdb, only in-frame clones are kept and a portion is missing. Found here are roughly 2 million clones, approximately 95% of them singletons; the top ten hold about 0.13%. The study, taken as a whole, reports: Non-shared clonotypes had lower generation probabilities than those shared by all four donors. Tissue TCR repertoires likely differ from these blood-only repertoires.

On this clone itself: The antigen remains undetermined.

This sequence originates from a man younger than 35 in good health. The sample taken for sequencing was naive CD4+ T cells sorted from blood. This sample's subset: CD45RA+ positively selected. The V call is TRBV5-1, the J call TRBJ2-7; TRBD1 matches 10 bases. The CDR3 spells CASSSGFGQGVYEQYF. Here the CDR3 DNA reads TGCGCCAGCAGCTCCGGATTCGGACAGGGGGTCTACGAGCAGTACTTC.